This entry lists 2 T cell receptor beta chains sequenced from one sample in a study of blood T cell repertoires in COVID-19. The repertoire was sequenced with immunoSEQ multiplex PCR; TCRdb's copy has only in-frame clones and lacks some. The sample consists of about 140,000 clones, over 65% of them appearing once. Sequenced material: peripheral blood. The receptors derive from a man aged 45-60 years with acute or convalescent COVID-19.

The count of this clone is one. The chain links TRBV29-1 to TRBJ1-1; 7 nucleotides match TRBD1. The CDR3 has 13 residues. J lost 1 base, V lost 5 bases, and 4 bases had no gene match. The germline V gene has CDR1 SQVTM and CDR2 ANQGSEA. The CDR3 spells CSVLGQTNTEAFF. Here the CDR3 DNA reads TGCAGCGTTTTGGGACAGACGAACACTGAAGCTTTCTTT.

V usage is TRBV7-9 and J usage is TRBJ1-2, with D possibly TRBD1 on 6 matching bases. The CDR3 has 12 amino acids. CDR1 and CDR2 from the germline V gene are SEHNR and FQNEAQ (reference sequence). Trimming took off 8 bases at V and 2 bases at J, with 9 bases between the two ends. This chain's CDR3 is CASEQGNYGYTF. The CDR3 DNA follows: TGTGCCAGCGAACAGGGAAACTATGGCTACACCTTC.